These 13 T cell receptor beta chains were sequenced from one sample in a study of lymphopenia after photon versus proton radiotherapy. The protocol was immunoSEQ multiplex PCR, while the TCRdb copy is restricted to in-frame clones and leaves out a portion. The profile shows 20,000 to 25,000 clones, around 90% of them singletons. The material sequenced was peripheral blood, taken from a patient treated with proton-based radiotherapy. These receptors were obtained from a woman between 70 and 85 years old with pancreatic cancer. Some clones in this sample may be carry-over from other donors' samples.

The chain links TRBV5-5 to TRBJ2-1; 7 bases are a match to TRBD1. CDR3 length equals 15 residues. J lost 3 bases, V lost 5 bases, and 8 bases had no gene match. Per the germline V gene, CDR1 is SGHKS and CDR2 is YYEKEE (reference sequence). This CDR3 reads CASRLGTAVYNEQFF. DNA for the CDR3: TGTGCCAGCAGGCTGGGGACAGCCGTCTACAATGAGCAGTTCTTC.

This clone was observed a single time. The V and J genes are TRBV7-9 and TRBJ1-5; 7 bases map to TRBD1. V was pared by 4 bases and J by 0 bases, with 15 bases of the junction left unmatched. Germline V CDR1 and CDR2: SEHNR, FQNEAQ (reference sequence). The length of the CDR3 is 19 residues. CDR3 DNA: TGTGCCAGCAGCTCTCCCGGTGCAGGGGGAGTTTATAGCAATCAGCCCCAGCATTTT. Its protein is CASSSPGAGGVYSNQPQHF.

This chain uses TRBV29-1 with TRBJ2-5, with D possibly matching TRBD1 (6 bases). This CDR3 has 12 amino acids. Looked up from germline, CDR1 is SQVTM and CDR2 is ANQGSEA. V lost 8 bases and J lost 0, with 10 bases in between. In DNA, the CDR3 is TGCAGCTCCGGACAGTACCAAGAGACCCAGTACTTC. Amino acids: CSSGQYQETQYF.

This chain joins TRBV11-1 and TRBJ2-7; tentatively, D is TRBD1 (6 bases). In germline, CDR1 is SGHAT, CDR2 FQDESV (reference sequence). The CDR3 consists of 15 residues. V lost 7 bases to trimming and J lost 1 base, with 17 bases between them. The CDR3, as DNA: TGTGCCAGCACCACCACCGGGACACCATCCTACGAGCAGTACTTC. Protein sequence: CASTTTGTPSYEQYF.

The chain has TRBV18 and TRBJ1-1; weak D call: TRBD1 (6 bases). Trimming shortened V by 3 bases and J by 5 bases, and 19 bases separated the two germline ends. This CDR3 has 16 residues. Germline loops: CDR1 KGHSH, CDR2 LQKENI. The CDR3 bases are TGTGCCAGCTCACCCCCATTCGGTAACAGGGCTACTGAAGCTTTCTTT. Amino acids: CASSPPFGNRATEAFF.

This chain joins TRBV11-3 and TRBJ1-4; D not resolved. The V and J ends lost 7 bases and 7 bases respectively, with 13 bases between them. This CDR3 comprises 13 residues. The germline V gene encodes CDR1 SGHNT and CDR2 YENEEA. DNA of the CDR3: TGTGCCAGCACTGGCGACAAGACTGAAAAACTGTTTTTT. Translating it yields CASTGDKTEKLFF.

The chain couples TRBV27 to TRBJ2-2; unclear D gene. Trimming left V 2 bases short and J 7 bases short, with 5 bases between. The CDR3 covers 12 residues. In germline, CDR1 is MNHEY, CDR2 SMNVEV (reference sequence). The CDR3 coding sequence is TGTGCCAGCAGTTTAATCGACGGGGAGCTGTTTTTT. Translated, it gives CASSLIDGELFF.

The chain's CDR3 is CASSQALQGYYGYTF. Here the CDR3 DNA reads TGCGCCAGCAGCCAAGCCCTACAGGGGTACTATGGCTACACCTTC. This chain connects TRBV4-3 to TRBJ1-2; 7 bases are a match to TRBD1. The CDR3 length is 15 residues. The V and J ends lost 1 base and 3 bases, in that order; junction bases with no gene match: 5. Germline V CDR1 and CDR2: LGHNA, YSLEER.

CDR3 loop: CASSLNPSGTYNEQFF. In nucleotides, the CDR3 is TGTGCCAGCAGCTTAAACCCTAGCGGGACCTACAATGAGCAGTTCTTC. The chain joins TRBV7-3 to TRBJ2-1; 9 nucleotides line up with TRBD2. CDR3 length equals 16 residues. Per the germline V gene, CDR1 is SGHTA and CDR2 is FQGTGA. J gave up 2 bases and V 1 base, and 3 bases lay outside the gene matches. The whole variable domain, filled in from reference TRBV7-3 and TRBJ2-1, reads GAGVSQTPSNKVTEKGKYVELRCDPISGHTALYWYRQSLGQGPEFLIYFQGTGAADDSGLPNDRFFAVRPEGSVSTLKIQRTERGDSAVYLCASSLNPSGTYNEQFFGPGTRLTVL.

The V and J genes are TRBV27 and TRBJ1-4; D is possibly TRBD1 (5 bases). Germline assignment: CDR1 MNHEY and CDR2 SMNVEV (reference sequence). V was clipped by 6 bases and J by 3 bases, with 14 bases between them. The CDR3 loop spans 15 amino acids. The DNA of the CDR3 is TGTGCCAGCAGCCTGGGGGGTGAAGCTAATGAAAAACTGTTTTTT. Amino acid sequence: CASSLGGEANEKLFF.

The gene calls are TRBV29-1 and TRBJ2-2; D is possibly TRBD1 or TRBD2 (5 bases each). Germline V gives CDR1 SQVTM, CDR2 ANQGSEA. V was pared by 4 bases and J by 6 bases, with 12 bases between. This CDR3 is 13 amino acids long. The DNA for the CDR3 is TGCAGCGTTGTTGTTGGGGGTGCCGGGGAGCTGTTTTTT. Protein product: CSVVVGGAGELFF.

This chain uses TRBV2 with TRBJ1-1; D gene uncertain. Germline-derived CDR1 and CDR2 are SNHLY and FYNNEI. CDR3 length: 11 residues. V lost 3 bases and J lost 4, with 3 bases in between. CDR3 sequence reads: CASSDVTEAFF. In nucleotides, the CDR3 is TGTGCCAGCAGTGATGTCACTGAAGCTTTCTTT.

This chain uses TRBV1 with TRBJ2-1. TRBV1 is termed a pseudogene. The CDR3 spans 15 residues. The CDR3 DNA sequence: TGCACCAGCAGCCAAGAGTGTGCTCCCATTCAAGAGCAGTTCTTC. It is translated as CTSSQECAPIQEQFF.